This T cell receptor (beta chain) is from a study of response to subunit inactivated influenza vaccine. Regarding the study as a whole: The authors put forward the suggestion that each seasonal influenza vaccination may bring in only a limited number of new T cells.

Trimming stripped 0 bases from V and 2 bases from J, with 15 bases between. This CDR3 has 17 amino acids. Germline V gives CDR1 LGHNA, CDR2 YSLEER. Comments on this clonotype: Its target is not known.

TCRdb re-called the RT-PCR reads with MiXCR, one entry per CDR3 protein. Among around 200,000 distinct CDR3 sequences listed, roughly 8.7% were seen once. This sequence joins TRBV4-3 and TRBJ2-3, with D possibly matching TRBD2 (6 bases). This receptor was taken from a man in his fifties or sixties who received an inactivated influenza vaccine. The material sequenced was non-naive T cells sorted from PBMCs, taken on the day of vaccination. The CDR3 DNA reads TGCGCCAGCAGCCAAGATCTGAAGGGACTGCACACAGATACGCAGTATTTT. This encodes CASSQDLKGLHTDTQYF.